This note documents a single TCR beta chain sequence. Produced via immunoSEQ multiplex PCR; TCRdb's table is partial and in-frame only. This table holds about 200,000 clones, 84% found once. This sample stems from a study of blood T cell repertoires in COVID-19. The length of the CDR3 is 12 residues. Per the germline V gene, CDR1 is SGHRS and CDR2 is YFSETQ. V lost 5 bases, J lost 4 bases, and 9 bases lay in between. The clonotype was recovered from a woman aged 50 to 60 with active or convalescent COVID-19. V is TRBV5-1 and J is TRBJ1-2; TRBD1 might be the D (5 bases). Sequenced material: peripheral blood. For the CDR3, the DNA is TGCGCCAGCAGTGCAGGGTCCTATGGCTACACCTTC. The encoded protein is CASSAGSYGYTF.